This T cell receptor (beta chain) was sequenced for a study of shared clonotypes between healthy human individuals. For the study at large: Sampling drew on donors who were a couple of women and three men aged 18 to 49.

Worth noting for this clone: Its antigen is not known.

Generated by immunoSEQ multiplex PCR, the TCRdb table keeps only in-frame clones and is missing some. The table records a few million clones, approximately 95% of them present only once. Notes on the study in general: Generation of non-shared clonotypes was less probable than generation of clonotypes shared by all four donors. Generally, naive subsets came out with larger estimated richness than memory subsets.

Material: naive CD4+ T cells from PBMCs. Described subset: CD45RA+ positively selected. This TCR came from a man younger than 35 in good health. Some clones in this sample may be carry-over from other donors' samples.

The CDR3 protein is CASSLKSIQVRAEAFF. CDR3 nucleotides: TGTGCCAGCAGTTTAAAATCCATACAGGTGAGGGCTGAAGCTTTCTTT. This chain uses TRBV27 with TRBJ1-1; a weak D match, TRBD1 (5 bases). The CDR3 extends over 16 amino acids. The V gene's germline CDR1 is MNHEY and CDR2 SMNVEV (reference sequence). The V end was cut by 2 bases, the J end by 6 bases, with 19 bases between.